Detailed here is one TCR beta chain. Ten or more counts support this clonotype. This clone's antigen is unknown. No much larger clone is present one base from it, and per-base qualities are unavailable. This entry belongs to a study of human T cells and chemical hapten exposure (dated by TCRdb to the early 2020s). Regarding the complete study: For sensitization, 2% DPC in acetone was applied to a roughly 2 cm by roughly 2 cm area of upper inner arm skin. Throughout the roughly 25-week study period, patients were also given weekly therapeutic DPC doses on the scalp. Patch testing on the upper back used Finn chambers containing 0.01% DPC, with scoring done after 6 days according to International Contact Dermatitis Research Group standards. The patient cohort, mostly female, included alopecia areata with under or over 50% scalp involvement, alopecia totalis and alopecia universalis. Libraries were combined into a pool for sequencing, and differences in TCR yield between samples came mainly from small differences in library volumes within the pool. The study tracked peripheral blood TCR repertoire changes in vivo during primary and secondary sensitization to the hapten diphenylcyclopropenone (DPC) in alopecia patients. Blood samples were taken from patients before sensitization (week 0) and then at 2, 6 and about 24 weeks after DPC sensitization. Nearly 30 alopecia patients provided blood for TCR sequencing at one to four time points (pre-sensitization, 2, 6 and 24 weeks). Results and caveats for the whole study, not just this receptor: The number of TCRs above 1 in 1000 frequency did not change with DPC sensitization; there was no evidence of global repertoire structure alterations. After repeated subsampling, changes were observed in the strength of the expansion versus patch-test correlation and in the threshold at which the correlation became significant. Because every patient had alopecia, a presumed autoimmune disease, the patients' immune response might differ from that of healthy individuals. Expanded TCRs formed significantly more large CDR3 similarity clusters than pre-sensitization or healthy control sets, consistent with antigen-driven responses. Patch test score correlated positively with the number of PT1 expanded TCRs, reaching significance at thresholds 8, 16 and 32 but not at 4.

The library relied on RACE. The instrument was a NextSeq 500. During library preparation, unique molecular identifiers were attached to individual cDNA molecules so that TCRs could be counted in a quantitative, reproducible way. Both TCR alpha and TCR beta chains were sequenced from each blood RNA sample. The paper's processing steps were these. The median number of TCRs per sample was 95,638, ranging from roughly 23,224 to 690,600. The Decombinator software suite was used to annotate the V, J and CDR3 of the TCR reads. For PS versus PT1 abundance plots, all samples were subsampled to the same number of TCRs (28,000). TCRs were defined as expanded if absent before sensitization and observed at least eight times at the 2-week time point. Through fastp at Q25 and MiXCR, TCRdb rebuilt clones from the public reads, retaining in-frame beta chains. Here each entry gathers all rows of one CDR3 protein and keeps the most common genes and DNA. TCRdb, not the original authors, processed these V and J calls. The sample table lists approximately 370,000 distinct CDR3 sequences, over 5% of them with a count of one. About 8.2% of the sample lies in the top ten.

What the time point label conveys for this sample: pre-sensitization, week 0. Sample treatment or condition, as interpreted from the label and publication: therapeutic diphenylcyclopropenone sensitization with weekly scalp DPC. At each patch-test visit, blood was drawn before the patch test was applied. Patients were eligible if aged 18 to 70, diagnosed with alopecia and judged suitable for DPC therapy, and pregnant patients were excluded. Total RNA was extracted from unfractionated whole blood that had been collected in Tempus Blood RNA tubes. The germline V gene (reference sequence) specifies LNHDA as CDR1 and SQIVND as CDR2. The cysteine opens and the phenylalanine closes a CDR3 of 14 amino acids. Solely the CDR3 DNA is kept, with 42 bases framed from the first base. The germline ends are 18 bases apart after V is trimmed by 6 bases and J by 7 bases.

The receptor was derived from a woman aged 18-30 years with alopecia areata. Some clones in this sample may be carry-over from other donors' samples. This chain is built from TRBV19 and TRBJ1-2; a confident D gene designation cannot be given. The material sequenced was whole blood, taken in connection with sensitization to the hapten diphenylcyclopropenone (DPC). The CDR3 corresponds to CASRWTDKVGGYTF. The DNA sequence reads TGTGCCAGTAGATGGACCGACAAAGTGGGTGGCTACACCTTC.